Listed below are T cell receptor beta chains from one sample, sequenced in a study of neurological immune-mediated disorders. TCRdb used MiXCR to reprocess the 5' RACE reads, holding one entry per CDR3 protein. Found here are tens of thousands of distinct CDR3 sequences, roughly 9.8% of them singletons; the top ten hold approximately 12%. Source material: PBMCs. These receptors came from a young man in good health. Both conserved end residues are part of each CDR3. The D gene is left open where the match is weak. Some rows have no size entry. The others give once, few or many, or a class for an expanded clone.

TGTGCCACCAGCAGAGATCTCTACGAGCAGTACTTC	CATSRDLYEQYF	many	NA	TRBJ2-7	TRBV15
TGTGCCAGCGCGGAACTGGACACCGGGGAGCTGTTTTTT	CASAELDTGELFF	many	NA	TRBJ2-2	TRBV12-3/TRBV12-4
TGCAGTGCTAGAGATTTTGGGAGGGGGAAAGCTTTCTTT	CSARDFGRGKAFF	many	NA	TRBJ1-1	TRBV20-1
TGCAGTGCTCTCAGGGGGCATGGCGATCAGCCCCAGCATTTT	CSALRGHGDQPQHF	many	TRBD1	TRBJ1-5	TRBV20-1
TGCGCCAGCAGTGAGTCCCGGACAGCCCCCACGGGGTTGAACGAGCAGTACTTC	CASSESRTAPTGLNEQYF	many	NA	TRBJ2-7	TRBV10-1
TGTGCCAGCTCACCACCGGCCGGGGAGAAAAACATTCAGTACTTC	CASSPPAGEKNIQYF	NA	NA	TRBJ2-4	TRBV18
TGTGCCAGCACCCTGGGCAGCAATAATGAAAAACTGTTTTTT	CASTLGSNNEKLFF	many	NA	TRBJ1-4	TRBV12-3/TRBV12-4
TGTGCCAGCAGCGCCGGTTCAAACACCGGGGAGCTGTTTTTT	CASSAGSNTGELFF	NA	NA	TRBJ2-2	TRBV5-6
TGTGCCAGCAGTGGAAGCGAAATCACAGATACGCAGTATTTT	CASSGSEITDTQYF	many	NA	TRBJ2-3	TRBV27
TGTGCCAGCAGCGCCGAACAAGAGACCCAGTACTTC	CASSAEQETQYF	many	NA	TRBJ2-5	TRBV7-2
TGTGCCAGCAGCCAAGATATGCCCAGAAGTTATGGCTACACCTTC	CASSQDMPRSYGYTF	few	NA	TRBJ1-2	TRBV3-1
TGCAGTGCGGGAAAAGGAGGAGGGAACACTGAAGCTTTCTTT	CSAGKGGGNTEAFF	many	NA	TRBJ1-1	TRBV20-1
TGCAGTGCTAGAGGAGCGGAGTACCAAGAGACCCAGTACTTC	CSARGAEYQETQYF	many	NA	TRBJ2-5	TRBV20-1
TGTGCCAGTGGGGACAGGCGGTCGAATTCACCCCTCCACTTT	CASGDRRSNSPLHF	many	TRBD1	TRBJ1-6	TRBV12-3/TRBV12-4
TGCAGCGTTGAAGATCCACTAGCGATTAATGAGCAGTTCTTC	CSVEDPLAINEQFF	many	TRBD2	TRBJ2-1	TRBV29-1
TGTGCCAGCAGCTTAGACCTAGCGGGAGGGCCCTGGGCCAAAAACATTCAGTACTTC	CASSLDLAGGPWAKNIQYF	many	TRBD2	TRBJ2-4	TRBV7-2
TGCAGTGCTAGACTAGCGGGAGGGCGGGTACATGAGCACTTCTTC	CSARLAGGRVHEHFF	NA	TRBD2	TRBJ2-1	TRBV20-1
TGTGCCAGCTCACCACTTCCAGGGGCGAGTAGAGCCGGGGAGCTGTTTTTT	CASSPLPGASRAGELFF	few	NA	TRBJ2-2	TRBV18
TGCAGTGCTTTAAAACAGGGAACCGGGGCCAACGTCCTGACTTTC	CSALKQGTGANVLTF	many	NA	TRBJ2-6	TRBV20-1
TGCAGTGCTAGGGAGGGGTATAGCAATCAGCCCCAGCATTTT	CSAREGYSNQPQHF	many	NA	TRBJ1-5	TRBV20-1
TGCGCCAGCACCCCTTGGCCCCCGGATGAGCAGTTCTTC	CASTPWPPDEQFF	many	NA	TRBJ2-1	TRBV5-1
TGTGCCAGCAGCCCTAGCCAGGGGACTAGCGGTTACAATGAGCAGTTCTTC	CASSPSQGTSGYNEQFF	many	TRBD2	TRBJ2-1	TRBV7-3
TGCAGTGCTAGAGATTCAGGGTTGGGGACAGCGAACACCGAGGAGCTGTTTTTT	CSARDSGLGTANTEELFF	NA	TRBD1	TRBJ2-2	TRBV20-1
TGCAGCGTTCTAGCGGGAGTGGGCACCGGGGAGCTGTTTTTT	CSVLAGVGTGELFF	few	TRBD2	TRBJ2-2	TRBV29-1
TGCGCCAGCAGCTCTGTCGGGACAGGGGGCTCTAACGAGCAGTACTTC	CASSSVGTGGSNEQYF	many	TRBD1	TRBJ2-7	TRBV5-1
TGTGCCAGCAGGCCTAGCGGAGCCACAGATACGCAGTATTTT	CASRPSGATDTQYF	NA	TRBD2	TRBJ2-3	TRBV3-1
TGCGCCAGCAGCTTGGGGCCCCCGGAAGAGACCCAGTACTTC	CASSLGPPEETQYF	once	NA	TRBJ2-5	TRBV5-1
TGTGCCAGCAGCTTAGGCCCAACCACAGATACGCAGTATTTT	CASSLGPTTDTQYF	many	NA	TRBJ2-3	TRBV11-3
TGTGCCAGCAGCTTATGGCGGGATAGGCTGGCCAATGAGCAGTTCTTC	CASSLWRDRLANEQFF	many	NA	TRBJ2-1	TRBV7-2